This T cell receptor (beta chain) is from a study of CD8 T cells in Susac syndrome. The authors carried out high-throughput sequencing of TCR beta. They applied it to CD8+ and CD4+ T cells obtained from blood. The V end was cut by 6 bases, the J end by 8 bases, with 16 bases between. Germline V CDR1 and CDR2: MNHEY, SVGAGI. This CDR3 contains 13 residues. Random-hexamer reverse transcription was applied to 0.5 to 1 ug RNA. The TCR beta CDR3 was amplified by immunoSEQ multiplex PCR across 54 Vbeta, 13 Jbeta. Each CDR3 protein is one row after TCRdb ran MiXCR on the immunoSEQ multiplex PCR reads. The top ten hold approximately 0.12% of the sample, which has about 280,000 distinct CDR3 sequences, about 85% seen once.

The chain employs TRBV6-5 and TRBJ1-2, with D perhaps TRBD1 (5 bases). The TCR originated in a human donor with multiple sclerosis. The sequencing input was CD8+ T cells from PBMCs. CDR3 protein: CASRMSGVEGYTF. For the CDR3, the DNA is TGTGCCAGCAGGATGTCGGGGGTCGAGGGCTACACCTTC.